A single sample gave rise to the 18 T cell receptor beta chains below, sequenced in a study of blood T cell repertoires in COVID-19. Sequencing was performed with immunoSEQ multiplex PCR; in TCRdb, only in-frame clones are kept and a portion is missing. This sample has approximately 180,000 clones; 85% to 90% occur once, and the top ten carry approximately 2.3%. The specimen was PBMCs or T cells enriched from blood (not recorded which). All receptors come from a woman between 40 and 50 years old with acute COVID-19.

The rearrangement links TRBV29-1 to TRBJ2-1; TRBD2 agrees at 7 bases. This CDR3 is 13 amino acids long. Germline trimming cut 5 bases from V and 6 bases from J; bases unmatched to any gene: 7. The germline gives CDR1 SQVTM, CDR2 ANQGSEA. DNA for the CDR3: TGCAGCGTTCTCGACGGGACTACCAATGAGCAGTTCTTC. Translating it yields CSVLDGTTNEQFF.

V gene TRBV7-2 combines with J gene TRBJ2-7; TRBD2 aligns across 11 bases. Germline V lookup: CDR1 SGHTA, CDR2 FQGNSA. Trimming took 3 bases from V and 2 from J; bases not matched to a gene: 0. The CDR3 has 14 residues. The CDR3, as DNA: TGTGCCAGCAGCTTTAGCGGGAGGGCCTACGAGCAGTACTTC. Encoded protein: CASSFSGRAYEQYF.

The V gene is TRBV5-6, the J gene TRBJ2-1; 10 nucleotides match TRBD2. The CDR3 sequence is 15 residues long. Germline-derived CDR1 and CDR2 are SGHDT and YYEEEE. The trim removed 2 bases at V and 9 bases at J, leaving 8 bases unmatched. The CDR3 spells CASSFPASGGGEQFF. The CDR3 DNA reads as TGTGCCAGCAGCTTTCCGGCTAGCGGGGGTGGTGAGCAGTTCTTC.

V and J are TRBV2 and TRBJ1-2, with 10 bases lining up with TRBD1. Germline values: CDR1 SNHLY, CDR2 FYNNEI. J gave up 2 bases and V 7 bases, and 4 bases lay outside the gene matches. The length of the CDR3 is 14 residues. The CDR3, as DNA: TGTGCCAGCACCTCGGGACAGGGGAACTATGGCTACACCTTC. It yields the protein CASTSGQGNYGYTF.

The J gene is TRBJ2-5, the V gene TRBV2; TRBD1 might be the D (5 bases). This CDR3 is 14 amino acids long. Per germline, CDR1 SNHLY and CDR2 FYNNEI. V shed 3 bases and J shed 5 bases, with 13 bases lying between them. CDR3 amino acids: CASSETRVRETQYF. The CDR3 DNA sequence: TGTGCCAGCAGTGAGACCAGGGTTAGGGAGACCCAGTACTTC.

This CDR3 is CASSQDSPGGTPQETQYF. The CDR3 bases are TGCGCCAGCAGCCAAGATAGTCCGGGGGGGACCCCACAAGAGACCCAGTACTTC. The chain uses TRBV4-1 and TRBJ2-5; the match to TRBD2 covers 8 bases. The V gene end was trimmed by 0 bases and the J gene end by 2 bases; junction bases not matched to a gene: 11. The germline V gene has CDR1 MGHRA and CDR2 YSYEKL. CDR3 length equals 18 residues.

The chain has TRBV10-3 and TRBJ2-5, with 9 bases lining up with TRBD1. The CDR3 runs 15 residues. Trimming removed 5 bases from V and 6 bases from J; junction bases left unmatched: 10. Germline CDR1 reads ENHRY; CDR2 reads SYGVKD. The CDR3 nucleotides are TGTGCCATCAGTAAATCACGACAGGGGGGAAAGACCCAGTACTTC. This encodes CAISKSRQGGKTQYF.

The CDR3 protein is CASSLVPGQGAETQYF. The CDR3 coding sequence is TGCGCCAGCAGCCTCGTCCCGGGACAGGGTGCGGAGACCCAGTACTTC. The chain has TRBV4-1 and TRBJ2-5; the match to TRBD1 covers 9 bases. Germline V gene lookup returns CDR1 MGHRA and CDR2 YSYEKL. The CDR3 is 16 residues long. J lost 5 bases, V lost 4 bases, and 11 bases had no gene match.

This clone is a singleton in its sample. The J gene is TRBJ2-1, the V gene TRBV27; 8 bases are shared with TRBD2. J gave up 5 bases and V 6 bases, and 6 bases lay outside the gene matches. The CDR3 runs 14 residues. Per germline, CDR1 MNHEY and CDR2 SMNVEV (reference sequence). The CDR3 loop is CASRAGVPDNEQFF. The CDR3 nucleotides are TGTGCCAGCAGAGCGGGGGTGCCGGACAATGAGCAGTTCTTC.

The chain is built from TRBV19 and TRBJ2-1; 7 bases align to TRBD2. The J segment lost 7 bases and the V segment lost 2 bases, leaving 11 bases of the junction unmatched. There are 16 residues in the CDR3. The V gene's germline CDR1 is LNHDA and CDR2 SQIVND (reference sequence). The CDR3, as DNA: TGTGCCAGTAGTATAAAGGGGTTCGGGGGAGGGAATGAGCAGTTCTTC. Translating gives CASSIKGFGGGNEQFF.

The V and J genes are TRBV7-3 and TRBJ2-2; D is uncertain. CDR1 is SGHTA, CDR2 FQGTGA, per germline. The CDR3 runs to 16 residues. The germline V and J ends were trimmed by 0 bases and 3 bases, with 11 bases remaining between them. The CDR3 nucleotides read TGTGCCAGCAGCTTAACTTCGGTCGGGTACACCGGGGAGCTGTTTTTT. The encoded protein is CASSLTSVGYTGELFF.

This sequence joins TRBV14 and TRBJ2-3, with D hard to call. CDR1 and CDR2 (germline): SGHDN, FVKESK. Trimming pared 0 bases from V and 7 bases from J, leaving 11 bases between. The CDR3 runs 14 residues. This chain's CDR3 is CASSQDPGANTQYF. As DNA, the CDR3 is TGTGCCAGCAGCCAAGATCCTGGTGCGAATACGCAGTATTTT.

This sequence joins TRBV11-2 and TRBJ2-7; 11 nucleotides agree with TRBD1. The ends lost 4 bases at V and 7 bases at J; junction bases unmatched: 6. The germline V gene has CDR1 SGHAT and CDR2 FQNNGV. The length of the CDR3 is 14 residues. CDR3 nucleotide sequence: TGTGCCAGCAGCTCGGACAGGGGGCCACATGAGCAGTACTTC. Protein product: CASSSDRGPHEQYF.

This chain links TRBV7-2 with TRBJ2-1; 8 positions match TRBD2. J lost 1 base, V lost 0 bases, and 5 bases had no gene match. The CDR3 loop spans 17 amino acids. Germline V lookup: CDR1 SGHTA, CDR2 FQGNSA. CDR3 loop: CASSLAYSGASYNEQFF. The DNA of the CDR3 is TGTGCCAGCAGCTTAGCGTATAGCGGGGCGTCCTACAATGAGCAGTTCTTC.

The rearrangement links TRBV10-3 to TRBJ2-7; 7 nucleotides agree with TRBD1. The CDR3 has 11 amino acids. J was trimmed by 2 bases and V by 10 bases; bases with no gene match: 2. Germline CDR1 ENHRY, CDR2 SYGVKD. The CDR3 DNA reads TGTGCCACGGGACAGCCCTACGAGCAGTACTTC. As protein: CATGQPYEQYF.

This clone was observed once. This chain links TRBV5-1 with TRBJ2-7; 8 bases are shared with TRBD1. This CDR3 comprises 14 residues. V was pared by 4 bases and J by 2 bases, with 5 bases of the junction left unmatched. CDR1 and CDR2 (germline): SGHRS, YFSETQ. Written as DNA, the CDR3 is TGCGCCAGCAGCACGGGACAGGCCCCCTACGAGCAGTACTTC. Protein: CASSTGQAPYEQYF. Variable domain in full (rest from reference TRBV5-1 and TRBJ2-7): KAGVTQTPRYLIKTRGQQVTLSCSPISGHRSVSWYQQTPGQGLQFLFEYFSETQRNKGNFPGRFSGRQFSNSRSEMNVSTLELGDSALYLCASSTGQAPYEQYFGPGTRLTVT.

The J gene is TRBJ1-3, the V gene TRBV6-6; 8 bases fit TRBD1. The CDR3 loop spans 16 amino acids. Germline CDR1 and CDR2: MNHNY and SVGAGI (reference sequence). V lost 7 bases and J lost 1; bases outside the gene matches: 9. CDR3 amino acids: CASTGSGGQSGNTIYF. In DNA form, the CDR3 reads TGTGCCAGCACGGGGTCAGGGGGCCAGTCTGGAAACACCATATATTTT.

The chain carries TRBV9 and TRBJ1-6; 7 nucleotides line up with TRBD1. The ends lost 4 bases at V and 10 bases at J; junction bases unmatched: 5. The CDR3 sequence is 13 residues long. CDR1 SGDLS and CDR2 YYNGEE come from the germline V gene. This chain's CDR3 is CASSTGQNSPLHF. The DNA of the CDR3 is TGTGCCAGCAGCACGGGACAGAACTCACCCCTCCACTTT.